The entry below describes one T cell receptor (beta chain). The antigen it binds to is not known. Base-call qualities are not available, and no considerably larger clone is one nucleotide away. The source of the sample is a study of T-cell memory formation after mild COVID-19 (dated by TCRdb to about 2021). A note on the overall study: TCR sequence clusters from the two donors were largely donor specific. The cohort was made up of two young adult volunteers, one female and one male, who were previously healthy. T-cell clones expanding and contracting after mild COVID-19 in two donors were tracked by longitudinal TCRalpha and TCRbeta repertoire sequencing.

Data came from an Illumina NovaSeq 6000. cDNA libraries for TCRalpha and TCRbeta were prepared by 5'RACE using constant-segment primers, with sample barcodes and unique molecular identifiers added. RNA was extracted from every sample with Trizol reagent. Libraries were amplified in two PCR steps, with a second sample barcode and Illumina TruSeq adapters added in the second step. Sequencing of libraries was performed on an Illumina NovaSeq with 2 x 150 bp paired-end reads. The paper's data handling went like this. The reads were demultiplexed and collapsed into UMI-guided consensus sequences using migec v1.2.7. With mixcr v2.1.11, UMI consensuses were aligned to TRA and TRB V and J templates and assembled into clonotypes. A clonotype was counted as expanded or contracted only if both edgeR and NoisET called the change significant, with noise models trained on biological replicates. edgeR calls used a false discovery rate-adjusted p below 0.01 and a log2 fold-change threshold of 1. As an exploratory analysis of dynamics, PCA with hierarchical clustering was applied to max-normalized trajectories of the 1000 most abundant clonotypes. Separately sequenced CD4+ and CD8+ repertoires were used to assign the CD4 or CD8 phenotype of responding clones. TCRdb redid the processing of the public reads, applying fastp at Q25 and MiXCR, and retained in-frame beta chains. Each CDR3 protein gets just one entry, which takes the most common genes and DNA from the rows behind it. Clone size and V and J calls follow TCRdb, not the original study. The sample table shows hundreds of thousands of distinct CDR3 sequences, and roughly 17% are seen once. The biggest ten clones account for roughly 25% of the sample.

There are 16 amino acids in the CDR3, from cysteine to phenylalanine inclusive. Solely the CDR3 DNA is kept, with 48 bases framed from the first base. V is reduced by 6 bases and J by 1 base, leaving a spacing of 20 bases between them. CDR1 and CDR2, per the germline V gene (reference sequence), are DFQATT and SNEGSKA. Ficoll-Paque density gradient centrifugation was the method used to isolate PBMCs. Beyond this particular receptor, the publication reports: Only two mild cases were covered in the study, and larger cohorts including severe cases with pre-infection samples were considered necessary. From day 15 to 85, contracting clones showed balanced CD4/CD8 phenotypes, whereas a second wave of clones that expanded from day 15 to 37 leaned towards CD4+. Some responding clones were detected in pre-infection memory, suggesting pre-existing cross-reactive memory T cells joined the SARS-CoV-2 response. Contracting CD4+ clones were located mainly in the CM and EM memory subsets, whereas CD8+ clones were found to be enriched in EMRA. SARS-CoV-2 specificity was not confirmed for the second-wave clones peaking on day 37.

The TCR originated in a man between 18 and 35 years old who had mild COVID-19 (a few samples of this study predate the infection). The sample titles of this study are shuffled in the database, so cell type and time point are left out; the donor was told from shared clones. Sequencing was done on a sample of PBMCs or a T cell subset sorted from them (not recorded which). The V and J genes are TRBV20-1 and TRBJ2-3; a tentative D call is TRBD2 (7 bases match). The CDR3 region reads CSADGGLLDGTDTQYF. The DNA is TGCAGTGCCGACGGGGGGCTACTCGACGGCACAGATACGCAGTATTTT.